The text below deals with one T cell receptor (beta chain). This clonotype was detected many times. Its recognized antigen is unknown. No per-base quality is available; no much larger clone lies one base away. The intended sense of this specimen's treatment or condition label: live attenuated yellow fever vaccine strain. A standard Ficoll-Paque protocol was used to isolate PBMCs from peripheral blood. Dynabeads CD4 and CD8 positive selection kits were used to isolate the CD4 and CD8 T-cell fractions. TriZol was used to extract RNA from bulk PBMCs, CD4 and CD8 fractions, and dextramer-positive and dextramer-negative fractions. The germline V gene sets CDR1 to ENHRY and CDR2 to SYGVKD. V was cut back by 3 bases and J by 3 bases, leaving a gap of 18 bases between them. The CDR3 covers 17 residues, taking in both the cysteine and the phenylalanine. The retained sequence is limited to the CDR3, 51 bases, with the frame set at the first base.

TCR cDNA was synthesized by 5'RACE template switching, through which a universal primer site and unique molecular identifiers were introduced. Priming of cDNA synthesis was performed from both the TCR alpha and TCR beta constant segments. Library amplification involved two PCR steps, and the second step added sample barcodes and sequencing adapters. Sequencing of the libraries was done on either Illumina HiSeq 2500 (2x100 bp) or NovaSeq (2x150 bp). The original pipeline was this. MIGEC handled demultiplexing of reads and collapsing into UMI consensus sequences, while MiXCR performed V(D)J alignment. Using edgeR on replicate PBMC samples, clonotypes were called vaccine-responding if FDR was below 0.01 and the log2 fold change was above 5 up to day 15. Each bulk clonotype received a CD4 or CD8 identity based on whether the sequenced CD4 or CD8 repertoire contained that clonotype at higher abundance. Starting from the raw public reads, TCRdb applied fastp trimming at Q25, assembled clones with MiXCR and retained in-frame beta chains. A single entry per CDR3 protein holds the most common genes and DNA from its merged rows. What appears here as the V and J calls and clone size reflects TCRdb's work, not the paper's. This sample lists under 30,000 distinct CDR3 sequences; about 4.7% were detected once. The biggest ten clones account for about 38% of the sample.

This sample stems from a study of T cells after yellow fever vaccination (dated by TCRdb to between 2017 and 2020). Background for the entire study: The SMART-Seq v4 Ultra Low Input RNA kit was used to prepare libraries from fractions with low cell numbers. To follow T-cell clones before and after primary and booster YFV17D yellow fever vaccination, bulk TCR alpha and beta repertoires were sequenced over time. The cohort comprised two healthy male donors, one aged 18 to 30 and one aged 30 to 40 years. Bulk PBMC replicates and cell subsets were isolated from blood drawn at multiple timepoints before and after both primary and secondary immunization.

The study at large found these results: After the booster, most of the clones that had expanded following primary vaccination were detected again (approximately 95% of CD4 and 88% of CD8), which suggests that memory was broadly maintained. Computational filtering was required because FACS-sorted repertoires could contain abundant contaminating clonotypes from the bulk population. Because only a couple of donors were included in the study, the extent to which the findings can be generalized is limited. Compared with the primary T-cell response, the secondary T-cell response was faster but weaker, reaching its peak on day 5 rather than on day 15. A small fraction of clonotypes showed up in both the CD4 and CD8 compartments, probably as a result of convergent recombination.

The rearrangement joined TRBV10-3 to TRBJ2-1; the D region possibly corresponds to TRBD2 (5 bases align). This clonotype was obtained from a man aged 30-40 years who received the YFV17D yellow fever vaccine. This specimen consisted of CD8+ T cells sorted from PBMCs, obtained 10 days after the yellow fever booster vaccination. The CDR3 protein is CAISDAGRTGNYNEQFF. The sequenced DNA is TGTGCCATCAGTGACGCAGGTCGTACGGGGAACTACAATGAGCAGTTCTTC.